Below, 24 T cell receptor beta chains from the same sample are listed, as sequenced in a study of patients and donors after allogeneic stem cell transplantation. TCRdb re-called the RT-PCR reads through MiXCR, storing one row per CDR3 protein. The data contain 800,000 to 1,000,000 distinct CDR3 sequences, over 15% of them singletons. The sample comprised blood, either unsorted or a sorted T cell fraction (not recorded which). Receptors were obtained from a human donor who was either an allogeneic HSCT recipient or a stem cell or donor lymphocyte infusion donor (not recorded which). It is not recorded whose cells these are; they may come from a transplant donor.

Many counts were recorded for this clonotype. This chain links TRBV5-1 with TRBJ2-1; TRBD2 aligns across 11 bases. The V gene end was trimmed by 2 bases and the J gene end by 4 bases; junction bases not matched to a gene: 2. This CDR3 contains 15 residues. Germline assignment: CDR1 SGHRS and CDR2 YFSETQ. CDR3 in DNA: TGCGCCAGCAGCTTAACTAGCGGGGGATACAATGAGCAGTTCTTC. Protein: CASSLTSGGYNEQFF.

J is TRBJ1-3 and V is TRBV7-2; D not resolved. This CDR3 has 14 amino acids. In germline, CDR1 is SGHTA, CDR2 FQGNSA. Trimming left V 2 bases short and J 4 bases short, with 9 bases between. CDR3 nucleotide sequence: TGTGCCAGCAGCTTAAGGATCTCCGGAAACACCATATATTTT. This sequence encodes CASSLRISGNTIYF.

This clonotype has only a few counts. DNA of the CDR3: TGTGCCAGCAGTTCCCTCGGACAGAAATACGAGCAGTACTTC. This codes for CASSSLGQKYEQYF. The chain is built from TRBV12-3 or TRBV12-4 and TRBJ2-7; tentative D call: TRBD1 (6 bases). The CDR3 is 14 amino acids. V was shortened by 4 bases and J by 4 bases, with 14 bases between the two germline ends.

A few counts support this clonotype. V usage is TRBV7-9 and J usage is TRBJ1-1; D uncertain. CDR3 length: 13 residues. Trimming left V 3 bases short and J 3 bases short, with 8 bases between. Germline loops: CDR1 SEHNR, CDR2 FQNEAQ (reference sequence). CDR3 nucleotides: TGTGCCAGCAGCTTCAATGAGGACACTGAAGCTTTCTTT. Amino acids: CASSFNEDTEAFF.

The V and J genes are TRBV29-1 and TRBJ2-7, with TRBD2 identical over 7 bases. The J segment lost 6 bases and the V segment lost 4 bases, leaving 9 bases of the junction unmatched. Per germline, CDR1 SQVTM and CDR2 ANQGSEA. This CDR3 region has 13 residues. This CDR3 is CSVGPMGGFEQYF. The CDR3 region has the DNA TGCAGCGTTGGGCCAATGGGGGGGTTCGAGCAGTACTTC.

V gene TRBV7-2 combines with J gene TRBJ1-2, with 9 bases that match TRBD1. With 5 bases clipped from V and 4 bases from J, the junction kept 8 bases outside the gene matches. This CDR3 is 15 amino acids long. Germline V gene sequence: CDR1 SGHTA, CDR2 FQGNSA. The CDR3 region is CASSPPGTGSYGYTF. CDR3 nucleotide sequence: TGTGCCAGCAGCCCCCCCGGGACAGGGAGCTATGGCTACACCTTC.

This clonotype was seen a few times. The chain combines TRBV6-1 with TRBJ2-3, with 8 bases fitting TRBD1. V was pared by 6 bases and J by 4 bases, with 9 bases of the junction left unmatched. The germline V gene has CDR1 MNHNS and CDR2 SASEGT. The CDR3 extends over 15 amino acids. This CDR3 reads CASSIGRGHADTQYF. The CDR3 bases are TGTGCCAGCAGCATTGGCAGGGGGCATGCAGATACGCAGTATTTT.

This clonotype was detected a few times. The chain combines TRBV5-1 with TRBJ2-1; D perhaps matches TRBD1 (6 bases). Trimming pared 4 bases from V and 2 bases from J, leaving 13 bases between. Germline V gene lookup returns CDR1 SGHRS and CDR2 YFSETQ. The CDR3 consists of 15 residues. Written as DNA, the CDR3 is TGCGCCAGCAGCGACGACAGGAGAACCTACAATGAGCAGTTCTTC. This sequence encodes CASSDDRRTYNEQFF.

J is TRBJ1-5 and V is TRBV3-1, with D perhaps matching TRBD1 (5 bases). The V gene lost 0 bases and the J gene lost 1 base, with 13 bases spanning the gap. Germline CDR1 is LGHDT and CDR2 is YNNKEL (reference sequence). This CDR3 has 17 residues. For the CDR3, the DNA is TGTGCCAGCAGCCAAGACAGGGCGGGAGCGAGCAATCAGCCCCAGCATTTT. Encoded protein: CASSQDRAGASNQPQHF.

The chain carries TRBV29-1 and TRBJ1-2; unclear D gene. Per germline, CDR1 SQVTM and CDR2 ANQGSEA. The CDR3 is 11 amino acids. V shed 3 bases and J shed 5 bases, with 7 bases lying between them. The CDR3 reads CSVEGRYGYTF. The CDR3 region has the DNA TGCAGCGTTGAGGGGAGATATGGCTACACCTTC.

In this sample, this clonotype turned up a few times. V and J are TRBV12-3 or TRBV12-4 and TRBJ1-3, with D perhaps matching TRBD1 (6 bases). This CDR3 has 13 residues. Trimming removed 3 bases from V and 10 bases from J, with 13 bases in between. CDR3 DNA: TGTGCCAGCAGTTTGACATGGGGGACAACCATATATTTT. It is translated as CASSLTWGTTIYF.

This clonotype was counted between two and nine times. This chain joins TRBV29-1 and TRBJ1-2; D is unresolved. Trimming took 2 bases from V and 6 from J, leaving 7 bases between them. The CDR3 spans 11 residues. Germline V gives CDR1 SQVTM, CDR2 ANQGSEA. The CDR3 reads CSVEIRNGYTF. DNA for the CDR3: TGCAGCGTTGAAATCAGAAATGGCTACACCTTC.

This clonotype has ten or more counts. This chain uses TRBV6-5 with TRBJ1-2; D gene unclear. V was clipped by 5 bases and J by 2 bases, with 6 bases between them. This CDR3 contains 12 residues. Germline assignment: CDR1 MNHEY and CDR2 SVGAGI. CDR3 in amino acids: CASSGSNYGYTF. The CDR3 region has the DNA TGTGCCAGCAGTGGCTCAAACTATGGCTACACCTTC.

V gene TRBV7-8 combines with J gene TRBJ1-6, with 7 bases identical to TRBD1. The germline CDR1 and CDR2 sequences are SGHVS and FQNEAQ. Losses at the gene ends were 5 bases for V and 7 bases for J; bases not matched to a gene: 5. The CDR3 runs 14 residues. The CDR3 loop is CASSPRDRNSPLHF. CDR3 DNA sequence: TGTGCCAGCAGCCCCCGGGACAGAAATTCACCCCTCCACTTT. The complete variable domain, with remaining parts taken from reference TRBV7-8 and TRBJ1-6, reads GAGVSQSPRYKVAKRGQDVALRCDPISGHVSLFWYQQALGQGPEFLTYFQNEAQLDKSGLPSDRFFAERPEGSVSTLKIQRTQQEDSAVYLCASSPRDRNSPLHFGNGTRLTVT.

In its sample, this clonotype was seen a few times. V gene TRBV12-3 or TRBV12-4 combines with J gene TRBJ2-3; 13 bases match TRBD2. The CDR3 has 15 residues. Trimming removed 8 bases from V and 5 bases from J; junction bases left unmatched: 7. Here the CDR3 DNA reads TGTGCCAGCTGCAACGGACTAGCGGGAGTAGATACGCAGTATTTT. Amino acids: CASCNGLAGVDTQYF.

This chain connects TRBV5-1 to TRBJ2-2, with a weak D call TRBD1 (6 bases). The CDR3 has 14 residues. V was clipped by 0 bases and J by 6 bases, with 9 bases between them. Looked up from germline, CDR1 is SGHRS and CDR2 is YFSETQ. CDR3 sequence reads: CASSLVQGSGELFF. The CDR3 nucleotides read TGCGCCAGCAGCTTGGTACAGGGCTCCGGGGAGCTGTTTTTT.

This clonotype was seen more than once but under ten times. The chain employs TRBV19 and TRBJ2-2; 7 bases match TRBD2. Trimming cost V 3 bases and J 5 bases; bases outside gene matches: 6. The CDR3 is made up of 15 amino acids. Germline V lookup: CDR1 LNHDA, CDR2 SQIVND (reference sequence). The CDR3 DNA follows: TGTGCCAGTAGTATTGCGCAGGGAGGGACCGGGGAGCTGTTTTTT. Translating it yields CASSIAQGGTGELFF.

This clonotype came up a few times. V is TRBV9 and J is TRBJ2-1; 10 bases agree with TRBD2. The germline V gene has CDR1 SGDLS and CDR2 YYNGEE. The CDR3 loop spans 16 amino acids. V shed 4 bases and J 4 bases; nucleotides not matched to a gene: 8. The CDR3 is CASSPRLAGDYNEQFF. In DNA form, the CDR3 reads TGTGCCAGCAGCCCTCGGCTAGCGGGAGATTACAATGAGCAGTTCTTC.

In this sample, this clonotype turned up a few times. The rearrangement joins TRBV7-9 to TRBJ1-1; 7 bases are a match to TRBD1. Germline V gene lookup returns CDR1 SEHNR and CDR2 FQNEAQ (reference sequence). The ends lost 1 base at V and 7 bases at J; junction bases unmatched: 9. The CDR3 consists of 15 residues. The CDR3, as DNA: TGTGCCAGCAGCTTAGTCTTAGGGGACAGCGGTGAAGCTTTCTTT. It encodes CASSLVLGDSGEAFF.

This clonotype was counted a few times. The J gene is TRBJ1-1, the V gene TRBV29-1; D is perhaps TRBD1 (5 bases). Germline V gives CDR1 SQVTM, CDR2 ANQGSEA. The CDR3 length is 11 residues. V was pared by 7 bases and J by 7 bases, with 13 bases between. This CDR3 is CSASGPDEAFF. DNA for the CDR3: TGCAGCGCCTCGGGGCCGGATGAAGCTTTCTTT.

This clonotype showed up just a few times. The chain combines TRBV12-3 or TRBV12-4 with TRBJ1-1, with 9 positions matching TRBD1. The CDR3 loop spans 14 amino acids. Losses at the gene ends were 3 bases for V and 3 bases for J; bases not matched to a gene: 2. DNA of the CDR3: TGTGCCAGCAGTTTGTGGGACAGGGACACTGAAGCTTTCTTT. It is translated as CASSLWDRDTEAFF.

A few counts support this clonotype. The chain is built from TRBV20-1 and TRBJ2-7; D is ambiguous. Germline loops: CDR1 DFQATT, CDR2 SNEGSKA (reference sequence). The CDR3 is made up of 11 amino acids. Trimming removed 2 bases from V and 6 bases from J, with 8 bases in between. CDR3 region: CSARLFSEQYF. The CDR3 bases are TGCAGTGCTAGACTATTCTCCGAGCAGTACTTC.

This clonotype was counted a few times. The chain is built from TRBV7-9 and TRBJ1-1; D remains ambiguous. V gave up 5 bases and J gave up 3 bases, with 7 bases separating them. The germline V gene encodes CDR1 SEHNR and CDR2 FQNEAQ (reference sequence). The CDR3 extends over 12 amino acids. CDR3 amino acids: CASSTLDTEAFF. Written as DNA, the CDR3 is TGTGCCAGCAGCACCCTGGACACTGAAGCTTTCTTT.

V usage is TRBV7-2 and J usage is TRBJ2-7, with TRBD2 matching 11 bases. Germline CDR1 reads SGHTA; CDR2 reads FQGNSA. CDR3 length equals 16 residues. V lost 5 bases and J lost 4; bases outside the gene matches: 10. The CDR3 DNA sequence: TGTGCCAGCAGCCGCTATAGCGGGGGGGCGAGGTACGAGCAGTACTTC. Protein: CASSRYSGGARYEQYF.